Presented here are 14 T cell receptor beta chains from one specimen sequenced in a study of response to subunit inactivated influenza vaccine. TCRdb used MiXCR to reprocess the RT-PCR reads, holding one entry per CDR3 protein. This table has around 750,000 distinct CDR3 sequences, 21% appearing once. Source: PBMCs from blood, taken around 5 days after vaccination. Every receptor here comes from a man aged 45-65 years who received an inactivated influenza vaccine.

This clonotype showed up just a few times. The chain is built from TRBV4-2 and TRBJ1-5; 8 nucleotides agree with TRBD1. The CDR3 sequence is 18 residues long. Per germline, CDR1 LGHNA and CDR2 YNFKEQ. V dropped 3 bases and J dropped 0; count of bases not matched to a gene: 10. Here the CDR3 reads CASSQGDRSRYSNQPQHF. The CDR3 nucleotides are TGTGCCAGCAGCCAGGGGGACAGGAGCAGGTATAGCAATCAGCCCCAGCATTTT.

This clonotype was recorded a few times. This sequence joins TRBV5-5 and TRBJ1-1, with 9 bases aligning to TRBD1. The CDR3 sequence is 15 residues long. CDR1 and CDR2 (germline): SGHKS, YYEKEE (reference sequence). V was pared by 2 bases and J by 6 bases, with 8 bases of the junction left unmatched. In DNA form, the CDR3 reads TGTGCCAGCAGCTTTCTGGACAGGGGAGTGGCTGAAGCTTTCTTT. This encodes CASSFLDRGVAEAFF.

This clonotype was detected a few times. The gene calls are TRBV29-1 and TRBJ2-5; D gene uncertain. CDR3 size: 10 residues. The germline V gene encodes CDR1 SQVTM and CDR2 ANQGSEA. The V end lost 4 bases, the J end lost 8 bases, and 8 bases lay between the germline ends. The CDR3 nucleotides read TGCAGCGTTGCCGAGTCAACCCAGTACTTC. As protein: CSVAESTQYF. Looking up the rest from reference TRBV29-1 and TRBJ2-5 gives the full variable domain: SAVISQKPSRDICQRGTSLTIQCQVDSQVTMMFWYRQQPGQSLTLIATANQGSEATYESGFVIDKFPISRPNLTFSTLTVSNMSPEDSSIYLCSVAESTQYFGPGTRLLVL.

CDR3 bases: TGTGCCAGCAGCTTGGTGCAGGCCTCGAACACCGGGGAGCTGTTTTTT. Its translation: CASSLVQASNTGELFF. This chain joins TRBV5-5 and TRBJ2-2; no clear D gene. V was cut by 0 bases and J by 0 bases, with 9 bases left in between. The CDR3 contains 16 residues. Germline V gene data show CDR1 as SGHKS and CDR2 as YYEKEE (reference sequence). The entire variable domain, with the rest obtained from reference TRBV5-5 and TRBJ2-2, is as follows: DAGVTQSPTHLIKTRGQQVTLRCSPISGHKSVSWYQQVLGQGPQFIFQYYEKEERGRGNFPDRFSARQFPNYSSELNVNALLLGDSALYLCASSLVQASNTGELFFGEGSRLTVL.

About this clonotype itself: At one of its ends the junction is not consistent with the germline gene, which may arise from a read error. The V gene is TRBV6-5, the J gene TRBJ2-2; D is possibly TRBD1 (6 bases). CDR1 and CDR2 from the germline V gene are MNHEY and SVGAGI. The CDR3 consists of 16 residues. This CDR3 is CASGYSDRPNTGELFF. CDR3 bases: TGTGCCAGCGGTTACTCGGACAGACCCAACACCGGGGAGCTGTTTTTT.

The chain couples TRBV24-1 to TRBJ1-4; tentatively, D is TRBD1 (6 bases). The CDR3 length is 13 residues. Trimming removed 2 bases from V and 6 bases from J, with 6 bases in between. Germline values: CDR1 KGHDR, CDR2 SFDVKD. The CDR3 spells CATSDSGDEKLFF. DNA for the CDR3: TGTGCCACCAGTGATTCAGGGGATGAAAAACTGTTTTTT.

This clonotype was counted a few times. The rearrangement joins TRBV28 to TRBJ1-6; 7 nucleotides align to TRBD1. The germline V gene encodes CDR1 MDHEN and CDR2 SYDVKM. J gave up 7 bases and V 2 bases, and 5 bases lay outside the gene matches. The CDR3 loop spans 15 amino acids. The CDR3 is CASSLDGTVNSPLHF. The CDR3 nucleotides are TGTGCCAGCAGTTTAGATGGGACAGTAAATTCACCCCTCCACTTT.

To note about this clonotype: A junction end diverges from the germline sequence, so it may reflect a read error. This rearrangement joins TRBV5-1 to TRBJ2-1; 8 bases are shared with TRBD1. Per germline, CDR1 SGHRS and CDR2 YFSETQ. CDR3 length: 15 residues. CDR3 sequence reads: CASSSDGQGMGEQLF. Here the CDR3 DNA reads TGCGCCAGCAGCTCCGATGGACAGGGAATGGGTGAGCAGCTCTTC.

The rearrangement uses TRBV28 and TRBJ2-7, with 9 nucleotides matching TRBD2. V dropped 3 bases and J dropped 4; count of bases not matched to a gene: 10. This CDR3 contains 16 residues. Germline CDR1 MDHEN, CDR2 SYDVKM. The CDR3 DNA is TGTGCCAGCAGTTTTCGCGGGAGGGCCGGGTGGTACGAGCAGTACTTC. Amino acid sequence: CASSFRGRAGWYEQYF. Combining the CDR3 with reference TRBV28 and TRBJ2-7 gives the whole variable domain DVKVTQSSRYLVKRTGEKVFLECVQDMDHENMFWYRQDPGLGLRLIYFSYDVKMKEKGDIPEGYSVSREKKERFSLILESASTNQTSMYLCASSFRGRAGWYEQYFGPGTRLTVT.

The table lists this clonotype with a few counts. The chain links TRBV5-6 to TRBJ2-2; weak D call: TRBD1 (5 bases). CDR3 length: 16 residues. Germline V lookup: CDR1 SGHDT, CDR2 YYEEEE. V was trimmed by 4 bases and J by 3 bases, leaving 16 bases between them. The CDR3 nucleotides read TGTGCCAGCAGCCTTCAGGGCGACCCCTACACCGGGGAGCTGTTTTTT. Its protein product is CASSLQGDPYTGELFF.

This CDR3 reads CSASRGGTHPYEQYF. The CDR3 DNA is TGCAGTGCTAGTCGCGGGGGAACACACCCCTACGAGCAGTACTTC. The chain has TRBV20-1 and TRBJ2-7; TRBD2 matches at 7 bases. This CDR3 comprises 15 residues. Per germline, CDR1 DFQATT and CDR2 SNEGSKA (reference sequence). Trimming removed 3 bases from V and 2 bases from J; junction bases left unmatched: 10.

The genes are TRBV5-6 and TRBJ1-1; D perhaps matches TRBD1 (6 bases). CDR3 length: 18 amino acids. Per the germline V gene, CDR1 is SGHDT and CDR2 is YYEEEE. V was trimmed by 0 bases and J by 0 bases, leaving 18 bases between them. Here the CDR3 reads CASSLGTALYTLNTEAFF. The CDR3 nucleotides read TGTGCCAGCAGCTTGGGGACAGCACTTTACACTTTGAACACTGAAGCTTTCTTT.

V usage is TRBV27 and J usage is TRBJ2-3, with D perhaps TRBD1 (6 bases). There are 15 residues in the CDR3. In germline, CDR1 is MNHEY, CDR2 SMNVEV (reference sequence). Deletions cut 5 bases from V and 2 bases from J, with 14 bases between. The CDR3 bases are TGTGCCAGCAGTCCCCGACAGGCCCACACAGATACGCAGTATTTT. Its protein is CASSPRQAHTDTQYF.

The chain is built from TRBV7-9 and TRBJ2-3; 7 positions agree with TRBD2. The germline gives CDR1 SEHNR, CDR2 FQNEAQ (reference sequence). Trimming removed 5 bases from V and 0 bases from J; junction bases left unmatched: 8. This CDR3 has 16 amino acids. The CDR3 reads CASSKNRGVSTDTQYF. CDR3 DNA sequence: TGTGCCAGCAGCAAAAATCGGGGGGTCAGCACAGATACGCAGTATTTT.